These 23 T cell receptor beta chains were sequenced from one sample in a study of blood T cells in healthy people across ages. Primed by a sample-barcoded 5' primer and a J-beta primer mix, a second PCR proceeded for about 7 to 11 cycles. TCRdb reanalysed the 5' RACE reads using MiXCR and keeps one entry per CDR3 protein. The profile covers 700,000 to 850,000 distinct CDR3 sequences, with roughly 35% appearing a single time and 13% taken by the ten largest. Sample: blood. All receptors derive from a man aged 18 to 30 in good health.

The table lists this clonotype with a few counts. This chain uses TRBV6-2 or TRBV6-3 with TRBJ1-5; a weak D match, TRBD1 (6 bases). Germline V gene data show CDR1 as MNHEY and CDR2 as SVGEGT. The CDR3 sequence is 16 residues long. The V gene lost 6 bases and the J gene lost 0 bases, with 15 bases spanning the gap. CDR3 nucleotide sequence: TGTGCCAGCAGGCCGGGCGGGGGCGTTAGCAATCAGCCCCAGCATTTT. Translating gives CASRPGGGVSNQPQHF.

The chain uses TRBV19 and TRBJ1-5; D not certain. The V gene's germline CDR1 is LNHDA and CDR2 SQIVND (reference sequence). This CDR3 is 14 amino acids long. Trimming cost V 3 bases and J 3 bases, with 9 bases left between them. DNA of the CDR3: TGTGCCAGTAGTATTGAAGGATTCAATCAGCCCCAGCATTTT. This gives the protein CASSIEGFNQPQHF.

In this sample, this clonotype turned up many times. This sequence joins TRBV3-1 and TRBJ2-7; D is unclear. Germline V lookup: CDR1 LGHDT, CDR2 YNNKEL (reference sequence). The CDR3 has 11 amino acids. V was pared by 1 base and J by 6 bases, with 4 bases between. The CDR3 reads CASSQVSEQYF. CDR3 DNA sequence: TGTGCCAGCAGCCAAGTCTCCGAGCAGTACTTC.

The chain combines TRBV20-1 with TRBJ2-5; D is uncertain. Germline V gene sequence: CDR1 DFQATT, CDR2 SNEGSKA (reference sequence). V dropped 5 bases and J dropped 1 base, with 11 bases sitting between them. The CDR3 extends over 13 amino acids. This chain's CDR3 is CSAPPWRQETQYF. DNA for the CDR3: TGCAGTGCTCCTCCCTGGCGCCAAGAGACCCAGTACTTC.

This chain joins TRBV13 and TRBJ1-2; D is possibly TRBD1 (6 bases). CDR1 PRHDT and CDR2 FYEKMQ come from the germline V gene (reference sequence). The length of the CDR3 is 14 residues. V shed 5 bases and J shed 1 base, with 11 bases lying between them. In DNA, the CDR3 is TGTGCCAGCAGCGTCATGGACAGTAACTATGGCTACACCTTC. This gives the protein CASSVMDSNYGYTF.

The chain links TRBV7-9 to TRBJ2-1; D gene uncertain. Trimming took 1 base from V and 13 from J, leaving 8 bases between them. Per germline, CDR1 SEHNR and CDR2 FQNEAQ (reference sequence). CDR3 length: 11 residues. The DNA for the CDR3 is TGTGCCAGCAGCTTAGGTCAAGGACAGTTCTTC. As protein: CASSLGQGQFF.

This clonotype was counted a single time. This chain uses TRBV4-1 with TRBJ2-1, with D uncertain. CDR1 is MGHRA, CDR2 YSYEKL, per germline. The CDR3 runs 15 residues. V lost 0 bases and J 1 base, leaving 7 bases between the germline ends. CDR3 sequence (DNA): TGCGCCAGCAGCCAAGAACAGAGATCCTACAATGAGCAGTTCTTC. Residues: CASSQEQRSYNEQFF.

This sequence joins TRBV14 and TRBJ2-2, with TRBD2 identical over 8 bases. The CDR3 spans 16 residues. Unmatched junction bases numbered 9, after V lost 4 bases and J lost 5 bases. In germline, CDR1 is SGHDN, CDR2 FVKESK. CDR3 nucleotides: TGTGCCAGCAGCCGAGTAAGCGGGGGTTCAACCGGGGAGCTGTTTTTT. Translated, it gives CASSRVSGGSTGELFF.

This chain links TRBV29-1 with TRBJ1-1; D gene ambiguous. This CDR3 has 15 amino acids. Germline assignment: CDR1 SQVTM and CDR2 ANQGSEA. This CDR3 reads CKTLNRRPFGTEAFF. CDR3 sequence (DNA): TGCAAGACCTTGAATCGGCGGCCCTTTGGGACTGAAGCTTTCTTT.

This clonotype appeared a single time. J is TRBJ2-7 and V is TRBV14; 8 nucleotides match TRBD2. The assigned J gene may be wrong: the sequence end matches TRBJ2-5 better. Germline V gene data show CDR1 as SGHDN and CDR2 as FVKESK. This CDR3 has 16 amino acids. As DNA, the CDR3 is TGTGCCAGCAGCCAGAACCGAGGACTAGCTGGAGAGACCCAGTACTTC. It encodes CASSQNRGLAGETQYF.

This clonotype was seen a few times. The J gene is TRBJ1-1, the V gene TRBV7-9; 8 bases line up with TRBD1. The CDR3 contains 12 residues. V lost 5 bases and J lost 11; bases outside the gene matches: 7. Germline lookup yields CDR1 SEHNR and CDR2 FQNEAQ (reference sequence). The DNA for the CDR3 is TGTGCCAGCAGCCCAGGGACAGGTTGGGCTTTCTTT. It codes for CASSPGTGWAFF.

This clonotype was seen a few times. CDR3 coding DNA: TGTGCCAGCAGCGTAGACCCCTCCAGGGGCGGGAACTCCTACGAGCAGTACTTC. The encoded protein is CASSVDPSRGGNSYEQYF. The rearrangement links TRBV9 to TRBJ2-7, with D perhaps matching TRBD1 or TRBD2 (6 bases each). The CDR3 is 18 amino acids. CDR1 is SGDLS and CDR2 is YYNGEE in the germline V gene. Trimming removed 0 bases at V and 0 bases at J, with 19 bases between.

The rearrangement uses TRBV4-3 and TRBJ1-2; 10 bases agree with TRBD1. From germline, CDR1 is LGHNA and CDR2 YSLEER. V lost 4 bases and J lost 4; bases outside the gene matches: 15. This CDR3 spans 18 amino acids. Here the CDR3 DNA reads TGCGCCAGCAGCCGAGATTATGCGACAGGGGGCAGTTCCTATGGCTACACCTTC. Protein product: CASSRDYATGGSSYGYTF.

The chain carries TRBV30 and TRBJ2-1; no clear D. The J call may be wrong; the DNA end is better matched by TRBJ2-7. The germline CDR1 and CDR2 sequences are GTSNPN and SVGIG (reference sequence). This CDR3 is 13 amino acids long. The CDR3 reads CAWSGASYNEQYF. In DNA form, the CDR3 reads TGTGCCTGGAGTGGAGCCTCCTACAATGAGCAGTACTTC.

This clonotype was seen repeatedly, ten times or more. This chain links TRBV12-3 or TRBV12-4 with TRBJ2-3; TRBD2 agrees at 12 bases. The V segment lost 8 bases and the J segment 2 bases; nucleotides outside the gene matches: 8. CDR3 length: 16 residues. DNA of the CDR3: TGTGCCAGCCGCCGGACTAGCGGGGAATACACAGATACGCAGTATTTT. This encodes CASRRTSGEYTDTQYF.

The gene calls are TRBV7-2 and TRBJ2-3; no clear D gene. The CDR3 runs to 13 residues. V gave up 4 bases and J gave up 3 bases, with 8 bases separating them. The germline V gene encodes CDR1 SGHTA and CDR2 FQGNSA. CDR3 sequence: CASSSMLTDTQYF. CDR3 DNA sequence: TGTGCCAGCAGCTCCATGCTTACAGATACGCAGTATTTT.

The chain recombines TRBV6-2 or TRBV6-3 with TRBJ1-1; D is uncertain. This CDR3 region has 17 residues. CDR1 is MNHEY and CDR2 is SVGEGT in the germline V gene. With 6 bases removed from V and 1 base from J, the gap between germline ends came to 21 bases. CDR3 sequence (DNA): TGTGCCAGCAGAACCCCCCCTCGACGGAAGACGAACACTGAAGCTTTCTTT. Protein: CASRTPPRRKTNTEAFF.

There are a few counts of this clonotype. This chain joins TRBV7-2 and TRBJ1-4; D is unclear. This CDR3 is built from 15 residues. Germline-derived CDR1 and CDR2 are SGHTA and FQGNSA. V was pared by 1 base and J by 10 bases, with 16 bases between. In nucleotides, the CDR3 is TGTGCCAGCAGCTTAGACGCGGGTCTCCCTGGAAAACTGTTTTTT. Amino acids: CASSLDAGLPGKLFF. Combining the CDR3 with reference TRBV7-2 and TRBJ1-4 gives the whole variable domain GAGVSQSPSNKVTEKGKDVELRCDPISGHTALYWYRQSLGQGLEFLIYFQGNSAPDKSGLPSDRFSAERTGGSVSTLTIQRTQQEDSAVYLCASSLDAGLPGKLFFGSGTQLSVL.

This clonotype has only a few counts. V is TRBV9 and J is TRBJ2-5, with TRBD2 as a possible D gene (6 bases). This CDR3 has 16 residues. The V gene lost 3 bases and the J gene lost 3 bases, with 18 bases spanning the gap. Germline CDR1 SGDLS, CDR2 YYNGEE. CDR3 coding DNA: TGTGCCAGCAGCGCCGCCGGGGGAGCCGAAAAAGAGACCCAGTACTTC. Translating it yields CASSAAGGAEKETQYF.

On this clonotype: This may arise from a read error, as a much more abundant clone is one base away. The chain employs TRBV12-3 or TRBV12-4 and TRBJ2-3; D is ambiguous. The CDR3 spans 14 residues. As DNA, the CDR3 is TGTGCCAGCGGTTTGGGGTCGCGTCGAGATACGCAGTATTTT. Protein sequence: CASGLGSRRDTQYF.

V gene TRBV28 combines with J gene TRBJ2-7; a weak D match, TRBD1 (7 bases). V was shortened by 6 bases and J by 4 bases, with 16 bases between the two germline ends. Germline V lookup: CDR1 MDHEN, CDR2 SYDVKM. The CDR3 totals 14 residues. CDR3 residues: CASSPRRGLYEQYF. CDR3 bases: TGTGCCAGCAGCCCTCGGAGGGGGCTATACGAGCAGTACTTC.

This clonotype was detected ten times or more. The V and J genes are TRBV12-3 or TRBV12-4 and TRBJ1-1; D is undetermined. Trimming removed 2 bases from V and 1 base from J, with 5 bases in between. The CDR3 covers 13 residues. The CDR3 DNA reads TGTGCCAGCAGTTTAACACAGAACACTGAAGCTTTCTTT. Residues: CASSLTQNTEAFF.

The chain couples TRBV6-5 to TRBJ1-1; TRBD1 matches 11 bases. The CDR3 extends over 14 amino acids. J was trimmed by 4 bases and V by 7 bases; bases with no gene match: 5. Germline values: CDR1 MNHEY, CDR2 SVGAGI. In DNA, the CDR3 is TGTGCCAGCATTCGGGACAGGGGGAGCACTGAAGCTTTCTTT. This encodes CASIRDRGSTEAFF.